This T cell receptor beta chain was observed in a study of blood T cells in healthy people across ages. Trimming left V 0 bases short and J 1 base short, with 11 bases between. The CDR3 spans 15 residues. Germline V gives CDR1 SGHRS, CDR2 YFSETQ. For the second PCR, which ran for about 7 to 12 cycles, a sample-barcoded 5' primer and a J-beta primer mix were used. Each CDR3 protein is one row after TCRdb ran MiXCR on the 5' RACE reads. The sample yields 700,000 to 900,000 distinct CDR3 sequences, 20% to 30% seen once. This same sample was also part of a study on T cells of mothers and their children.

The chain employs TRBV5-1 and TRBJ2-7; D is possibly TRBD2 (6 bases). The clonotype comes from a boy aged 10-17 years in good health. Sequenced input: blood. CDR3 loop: CASSLVRAGSYEQYF. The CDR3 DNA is TGCGCCAGCAGCTTGGTAAGGGCGGGGTCCTACGAGCAGTACTTC.